The sequence of this T cell receptor beta chain was determined in a study of blood T cell repertoires in COVID-19. This clone occurred a few times. Some clones are missing from TCRdb's copy, which holds only in-frame ones; the method was immunoSEQ multiplex PCR. The sample comprises 95,000 to 110,000 clones, about 89% of which are singletons, and 3.5% to 4% rests with the top ten. Trimming shortened V by 1 base and J by 0 bases, and 8 bases separated the two germline ends. The CDR3 loop spans 15 amino acids. Per the germline V gene, CDR1 is LGHNA and CDR2 is YNFKEQ. This receptor was taken from a woman in her sixties or seventies with acute or convalescent COVID-19. The chain carries TRBV4-2 and TRBJ2-3; D gene uncertain. The source material was peripheral blood. The CDR3 DNA reads as TGTGCCAGCAGCCAAGCAGGTCATAGCACAGATACGCAGTATTTT. This encodes CASSQAGHSTDTQYF.